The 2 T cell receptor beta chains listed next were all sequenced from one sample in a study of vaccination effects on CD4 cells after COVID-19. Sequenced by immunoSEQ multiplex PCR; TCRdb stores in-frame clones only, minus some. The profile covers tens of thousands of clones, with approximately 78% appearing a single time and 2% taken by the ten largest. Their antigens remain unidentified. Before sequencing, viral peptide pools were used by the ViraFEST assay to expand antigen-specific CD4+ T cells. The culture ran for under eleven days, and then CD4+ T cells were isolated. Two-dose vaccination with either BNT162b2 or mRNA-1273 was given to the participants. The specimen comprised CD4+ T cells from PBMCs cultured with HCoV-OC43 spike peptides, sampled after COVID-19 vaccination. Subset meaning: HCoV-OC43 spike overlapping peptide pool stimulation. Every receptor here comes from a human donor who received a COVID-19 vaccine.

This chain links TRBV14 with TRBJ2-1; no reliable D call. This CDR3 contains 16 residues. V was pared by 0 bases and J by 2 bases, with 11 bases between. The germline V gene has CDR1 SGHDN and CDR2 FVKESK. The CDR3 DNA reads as TGTGCCAGCAGCCAAGAATGGGGTAATACCTACAATGAGCAGTTCTTC. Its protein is CASSQEWGNTYNEQFF.

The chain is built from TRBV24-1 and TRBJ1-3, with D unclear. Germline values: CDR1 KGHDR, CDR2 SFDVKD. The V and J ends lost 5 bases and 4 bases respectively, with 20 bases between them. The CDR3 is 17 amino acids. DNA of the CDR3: TGTGCCACCAGTGGGCCCCCCGTCTCCGGTAAAGGAAACACCATATATTTT. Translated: CATSGPPVSGKGNTIYF.